This passage covers 19 T cell receptor beta chains from one sample sequenced in a study of identical twins. TCRdb passed the 5' RACE reads through MiXCR, listing each CDR3 protein once. The sample gives some 500,000 distinct CDR3 sequences, approximately 10% of which show up once; 3% is in the top ten. The sample was also reused in another study, on yellow fever vaccine responses in identical twins.

Sequencing was carried out using PBMCs. These receptors originate from a woman between 18 and 29 years old in good health.

This chain's CDR3 is CASSFTGGLSYNEQFF. The CDR3 DNA sequence: TGTGCCAGCAGCTTCACAGGGGGGCTCTCCTACAATGAGCAGTTCTTC. The chain uses TRBV7-6 and TRBJ2-1; TRBD1 matches at 8 bases. Per the germline V gene, CDR1 is SGHVS and CDR2 is FNYEAQ. The CDR3 totals 16 residues. V dropped 3 bases and J dropped 0; count of bases not matched to a gene: 4.

This clonotype was seen repeatedly, ten times or more. The CDR3 DNA reads as TGTGCCAGCAGCTTAGTTTTCGGGTCCGAGCAGTACTTC. The encoded protein is CASSLVFGSEQYF. The V gene is TRBV7-2, the J gene TRBJ2-7; no firm D call. This CDR3 has 13 amino acids. V lost 1 base to trimming and J lost 6 bases, with 10 bases between them. From germline, CDR1 is SGHTA and CDR2 FQGNSA.

This clonotype was seen at least ten times. This chain links TRBV5-1 with TRBJ1-1, with 8 bases fitting TRBD1. The CDR3 covers 15 residues. The junction had 5 bases not matched to a gene; V was cut back by 4 bases and J by 0 bases. CDR1 and CDR2 (germline): SGHRS, YFSETQ. CDR3 protein: CASSRTGLMNTEAFF. CDR3 coding DNA: TGCGCCAGCAGCCGGACAGGGCTTATGAACACTGAAGCTTTCTTT.

A few counts support this clonotype. The chain couples TRBV20-1 to TRBJ1-1; no definite D call. The CDR3 loop spans 13 amino acids. CDR1 is DFQATT, CDR2 SNEGSKA, per germline (reference sequence). Trimming cost V 0 bases and J 0 bases, with 5 bases left between them. This chain's CDR3 is CSARDRVNTEAFF. Here the CDR3 DNA reads TGCAGTGCTAGAGATCGCGTGAACACTGAAGCTTTCTTT.

There are a few counts of this clonotype. This chain connects TRBV3-1 to TRBJ1-2; 8 bases map to TRBD1. CDR1 is LGHDT, CDR2 YNNKEL, per germline (reference sequence). Trimming at V came to 1 base and at J to 4 bases, leaving 5 bases not matched to a gene. This CDR3 is built from 15 residues. CDR3: CASSQVTGAIYGYTF. In DNA form, the CDR3 reads TGTGCCAGCAGCCAAGTGACAGGGGCGATCTATGGCTACACCTTC.

This clonotype was recorded at least ten times. The V gene is TRBV5-1, the J gene TRBJ2-3; D may match TRBD1 or TRBD2 (6 bases each). Trimming shortened V by 4 bases and J by 3 bases, and 9 bases separated the two germline ends. The CDR3 spans 13 residues. The V gene's germline CDR1 is SGHRS and CDR2 YFSETQ. CDR3 in amino acids: CASSRGTTDTQYF. The CDR3 nucleotides read TGCGCCAGCAGCAGGGGGACTACAGATACGCAGTATTTT.

Only a few counts were recorded for this clonotype. This sequence joins TRBV20-1 and TRBJ2-5; maybe TRBD2 (7 bases). The V end lost 6 bases, the J end lost 0 bases, and 20 bases lay between the germline ends. Germline V gene sequence: CDR1 DFQATT, CDR2 SNEGSKA (reference sequence). This CDR3 has 16 amino acids. This chain's CDR3 is CSAATGGSRDQETQYF. CDR3 nucleotides: TGCAGTGCAGCCACGGGGGGCTCGAGGGACCAAGAGACCCAGTACTTC.

The chain recombines TRBV29-1 with TRBJ1-4; no reliable D call. The CDR3 contains 12 residues. V was cut by 4 bases and J by 4 bases, with 7 bases left in between. Germline values: CDR1 SQVTM, CDR2 ANQGSEA. CDR3 in amino acids: CSVASGNEKLFF. CDR3 sequence (DNA): TGCAGCGTTGCCTCGGGTAATGAAAAACTGTTTTTT.

This clonotype was detected a few times. The chain recombines TRBV5-1 with TRBJ2-1; no clear D gene. The V gene's germline CDR1 is SGHRS and CDR2 YFSETQ. The V and J ends lost 4 bases and 5 bases respectively, with 22 bases between them. The CDR3 extends over 17 amino acids. The CDR3 is CASSHSWAITANNEQFF. The CDR3 DNA sequence: TGCGCCAGCAGCCACTCTTGGGCCATTACGGCCAACAATGAGCAGTTCTTC.

The sample holds a few counts of this clonotype. V and J are TRBV10-2 and TRBJ2-3; TRBD2 matches 10 bases. V trimming: 2 bases; J trimming: 5 bases; junction bases outside the gene matches: 10. The germline gives CDR1 WSHSY, CDR2 SAAADI. This CDR3 comprises 17 residues. CDR3 sequence: CASSELVSAGGQDTQYF. The CDR3, as DNA: TGCGCCAGCAGTGAGCTGGTTTCAGCGGGAGGGCAAGATACGCAGTATTTT.

The V and J genes are TRBV20-1 and TRBJ2-3; D gene uncertain. Germline V CDR1 and CDR2: DFQATT, SNEGSKA (reference sequence). The CDR3 loop spans 13 amino acids. Trimming stripped 6 bases from V and 0 bases from J, with 10 bases between. The CDR3, as DNA: TGCAGTGCCCCGTTATCGAGCACAGATACGCAGTATTTT. Its translation is CSAPLSSTDTQYF.

This clonotype was counted at least ten times. One end of the junction is discordant with germline, which a read error may explain. The CDR3, as DNA: TGTGCCAGCAGCATAGCGGGAGAGACCCAGTACTTC. Protein product: CASSIAGETQYF. The gene calls are TRBV7-2 and TRBJ2-5, with 7 bases identical to TRBD2. Germline CDR1 is SGHTA and CDR2 is FQGNSA. This CDR3 contains 12 residues. Filled out from reference TRBV7-2 and TRBJ2-5, the complete variable domain reads GAGVSQSPSNKVTEKGKDVELRCDPISGHTALYWYRQSLGQGLEFLIYFQGNSAPDKSGLPSDRFSAERTGGSVSTLTIQRTQQEDSAVYLCASSIAGETQYFGPGTRLLVL.

This clonotype was seen repeatedly, ten times or more. CDR3 sequence reads: CSARPLVSYNEQFF. The DNA of the CDR3 is TGCAGTGCTAGACCACTAGTGTCCTACAATGAGCAGTTCTTC. This chain uses TRBV20-1 with TRBJ2-1, with D tentatively TRBD2 (5 bases). CDR3 length: 14 amino acids. Germline V CDR1 and CDR2: DFQATT, SNEGSKA (reference sequence). Trimming cost V 2 bases and J 1 base, with 9 bases left between them.

This clonotype has only a few counts. The CDR3 DNA sequence: TGTGCCAGCAGCAAAGCGATCCTTCCGGGAGCCTTAAGGGGAGGCACCGGGGAGCTGTTTTTT. Translating it yields CASSKAILPGALRGGTGELFF. The chain has TRBV21-1 and TRBJ2-2; the tabulated D call, TRBD1, remains unverified against the DNA. TRBV21-1 is classified as a pseudogene. This CDR3 comprises 21 residues.

This clonotype was detected many times. CDR3 nucleotides: TGTGCCATCAGTGTTGAGGGGAATTCACCCCTCCACTTT. It codes for CAISVEGNSPLHF. The rearrangement links TRBV10-3 to TRBJ1-6, with a tentative D call TRBD1 (5 bases). The CDR3 length is 13 residues. Looked up from germline, CDR1 is ENHRY and CDR2 is SYGVKD. With 4 bases removed from V and 7 bases from J, the gap between germline ends came to 8 bases.

This clonotype was counted ten times or more. The CDR3 DNA is TGCAGCGCCCGATTGGGGGGTAGGGTAGACATTCAGTACTTC. Its translation is CSARLGGRVDIQYF. This rearrangement joins TRBV29-1 to TRBJ2-4; TRBD2 is a possible D gene (6 bases). CDR3 length: 14 residues. V gave up 7 bases and J gave up 8 bases, with 21 bases separating them. CDR1 is SQVTM, CDR2 ANQGSEA, per germline.

This clonotype showed up many times. The CDR3 nucleotides are TGTGCCAGCAGCATCGGGGTCACCGGGGACGAGCAGTACTTC. This translates into CASSIGVTGDEQYF. The rearrangement links TRBV12-3 or TRBV12-4 to TRBJ2-7; perhaps TRBD2 as D (5 bases). The CDR3 length is 14 residues. Trimming left V 6 bases short and J 5 bases short, with 17 bases between.

The chain uses TRBV3-1 and TRBJ2-2, with unresolved D. CDR3 length: 14 amino acids. The V gene lost 1 base and the J gene lost 6 bases, with 9 bases spanning the gap. Germline loops: CDR1 LGHDT, CDR2 YNNKEL (reference sequence). This CDR3 is CASSQGPTAGELFF. CDR3 nucleotide sequence: TGTGCCAGCAGCCAAGGGCCGACGGCCGGGGAGCTGTTTTTT.

The chain has TRBV10-3 and TRBJ2-7, with D possibly being TRBD1 (5 bases). V gave up 8 bases and J gave up 0 bases, with 11 bases separating them. From germline, CDR1 is ENHRY and CDR2 SYGVKD. The CDR3 loop spans 13 amino acids. The DNA of the CDR3 is TGTGCCATCTTAGACAGAAGCTCCTACGAGCAGTACTTC. It specifies CAILDRSSYEQYF.